Listed below are T cell receptor beta chains from one sample, sequenced in a study of blood T cell repertoires in COVID-19. Assay: immunoSEQ multiplex PCR; the TCRdb copy retains only in-frame clones and omits some. This table has fewer than 180,000 clones, approximately 86% appearing once. The sequenced sample consisted of peripheral blood. The receptors were gathered from a woman in her sixties with active or convalescent COVID-19. CDR3s include the opening cysteine and the closing phenylalanine or tryptophan. Fields, in order: V gene, clone size, D gene, CDR3 length, J gene, CDR3 protein, CDR3 DNA. A D gene is named only where the DNA matches it firmly. Not all rows give a size; the values are once, few, many and, for expanded clones, a class.

V gene: TRBV7-2; clone size: NA; D gene: NA; CDR3 length: 14; J gene: TRBJ1-5; CDR3 protein: CASSRGTYNQPQHF; CDR3 DNA: TGTGCCAGCAGCCGGGGGACCTACAATCAGCCCCAGCATTTT
V gene: TRBV27; clone size: NA; D gene: NA; CDR3 length: 14; J gene: TRBJ1-1; CDR3 protein: CASSSTTRNTEAFF; CDR3 DNA: TGTGCCAGCAGTTCAACGACACGGAACACTGAAGCTTTCTTT
V gene: TRBV10-3; clone size: NA; D gene: NA; CDR3 length: 15; J gene: TRBJ1-1; CDR3 protein: CAISEGQGHSTEAFF; CDR3 DNA: TGTGCCATCAGTGAAGGGCAGGGTCATAGCACTGAAGCTTTCTTT
V gene: TRBV10-3; clone size: once; D gene: NA; CDR3 length: 14; J gene: TRBJ1-2; CDR3 protein: CAISETIQIYGYTF; CDR3 DNA: TGTGCCATCAGTGAGACCATACAGATCTATGGCTACACCTTC
V gene: TRBV10-3; clone size: NA; D gene: NA; CDR3 length: 13; J gene: TRBJ1-1; CDR3 protein: CAISDRENTEAFF; CDR3 DNA: TGTGCCATCAGTGATCGGGAGAACACTGAAGCTTTCTTT
V gene: TRBV2; clone size: NA; D gene: TRBD2; CDR3 length: 15; J gene: TRBJ2-3; CDR3 protein: CASKAGVFSGDTQYF; CDR3 DNA: TGTGCCAGCAAAGCGGGGGTATTCAGTGGAGATACGCAGTATTTT
V gene: TRBV18; clone size: NA; D gene: NA; CDR3 length: 16; J gene: TRBJ2-4; CDR3 protein: CASSPADGTGKNIQYF; CDR3 DNA: TGTGCCAGCTCACCCGCGGACGGCACGGGAAAAAACATTCAGTACTTC
V gene: TRBV11-2; clone size: NA; D gene: NA; CDR3 length: 13; J gene: TRBJ1-2; CDR3 protein: CASSSGFGYGYTF; CDR3 DNA: TGTGCCAGCAGCTCAGGGTTCGGCTATGGCTACACCTTC
V gene: TRBV19; clone size: NA; D gene: NA; CDR3 length: 14; J gene: TRBJ2-3; CDR3 protein: CASSIGTLADTQYF; CDR3 DNA: TGTGCCAGTAGTATAGGGACTCTGGCTGATACGCAGTATTTT
V gene: TRBV6-1; clone size: NA; D gene: NA; CDR3 length: 13; J gene: TRBJ1-2; CDR3 protein: CASSEGLSSGYTF; CDR3 DNA: TGTGCCAGCAGTGAAGGCCTATCTAGTGGCTACACCTTC
V gene: TRBV19; clone size: NA; D gene: TRBD1; CDR3 length: 17; J gene: TRBJ2-5; CDR3 protein: CASSISDRWTGQETQYF; CDR3 DNA: TGTGCCAGTAGTATCTCCGACCGATGGACAGGGCAAGAGACCCAGTACTTC
V gene: TRBV29-1; clone size: NA; D gene: NA; CDR3 length: 15; J gene: TRBJ2-3; CDR3 protein: CSAPGTPASTDTQYF; CDR3 DNA: TGCAGCGCGCCCGGGACTCCTGCTAGCACAGATACGCAGTATTTT
V gene: TRBV4-3; clone size: NA; D gene: NA; CDR3 length: 16; J gene: TRBJ1-1; CDR3 protein: CASSQDEGEMNTEAFF; CDR3 DNA: TGCGCCAGCAGCCAAGATGAGGGGGAAATGAACACTGAAGCTTTCTTT
V gene: TRBV10-3; clone size: NA; D gene: NA; CDR3 length: 14; J gene: TRBJ1-2; CDR3 protein: CAISDNNINYGYTF; CDR3 DNA: TGTGCCATCAGTGATAATAACATTAACTATGGCTACACCTTC
V gene: TRBV18; clone size: NA; D gene: NA; CDR3 length: 12; J gene: TRBJ1-1; CDR3 protein: CASSPLQGEAFF; CDR3 DNA: TGTGCCAGCTCACCACTCCAGGGAGAAGCTTTCTTT
V gene: TRBV6-2/TRBV6-3; clone size: NA; D gene: NA; CDR3 length: 15; J gene: TRBJ2-2; CDR3 protein: CASSTGVGVTGELFF; CDR3 DNA: TGTGCCAGCAGCACGGGGGTAGGGGTCACCGGGGAGCTGTTTTTT
V gene: TRBV7-9; clone size: NA; D gene: TRBD1; CDR3 length: 16; J gene: TRBJ2-5; CDR3 protein: CASSKPDRGPQETQYF; CDR3 DNA: TGTGCCAGCAGCAAACCGGACAGGGGGCCCCAAGAGACCCAGTACTTC
V gene: TRBV4-1; clone size: NA; D gene: NA; CDR3 length: 17; J gene: TRBJ1-5; CDR3 protein: CASSLAQGGYSNQPQHF; CDR3 DNA: TGCGCCAGCAGCCTCGCACAGGGTGGATATAGCAATCAGCCCCAGCATTTT
V gene: TRBV7-2; clone size: NA; D gene: TRBD2; CDR3 length: 15; J gene: TRBJ2-7; CDR3 protein: CASSVTSGGSYEQYF; CDR3 DNA: TGTGCCAGCAGCGTAACTAGCGGGGGCTCATACGAGCAGTACTTC
V gene: TRBV5-6; clone size: NA; D gene: NA; CDR3 length: 13; J gene: TRBJ2-7; CDR3 protein: CASSLYRSHEQYF; CDR3 DNA: TGTGCCAGCAGCTTATACAGGTCCCACGAGCAGTACTTC
V gene: TRBV5-5; clone size: NA; D gene: TRBD1; CDR3 length: 14; J gene: TRBJ1-6; CDR3 protein: CASSASGTGSPLHF; CDR3 DNA: TGTGCCAGCAGCGCCTCCGGGACAGGGTCACCCCTCCACTTT
V gene: TRBV20-1; clone size: NA; D gene: TRBD2; CDR3 length: 16; J gene: TRBJ2-1; CDR3 protein: CSASQTSGGAYNEQFF; CDR3 DNA: TGCAGTGCTAGTCAAACTAGCGGGGGGGCCTACAATGAGCAGTTCTTC
V gene: TRBV14; clone size: NA; D gene: TRBD2; CDR3 length: 15; J gene: TRBJ2-7; CDR3 protein: CASSRGLAGDYEQYF; CDR3 DNA: TGTGCCAGCAGCCGGGGACTAGCGGGGGACTACGAGCAGTACTTC